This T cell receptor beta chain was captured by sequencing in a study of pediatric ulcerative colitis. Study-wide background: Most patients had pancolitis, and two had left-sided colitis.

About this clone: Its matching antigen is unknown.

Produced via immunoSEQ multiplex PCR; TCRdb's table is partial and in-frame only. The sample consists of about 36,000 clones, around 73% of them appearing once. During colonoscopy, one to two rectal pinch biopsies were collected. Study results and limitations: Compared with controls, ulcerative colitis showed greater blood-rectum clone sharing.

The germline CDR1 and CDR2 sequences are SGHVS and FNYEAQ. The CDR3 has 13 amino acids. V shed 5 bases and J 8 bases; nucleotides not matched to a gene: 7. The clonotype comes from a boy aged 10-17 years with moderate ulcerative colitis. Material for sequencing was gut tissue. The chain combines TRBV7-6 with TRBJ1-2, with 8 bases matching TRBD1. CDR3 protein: CASSPGQGRGYTF. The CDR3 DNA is TGTGCCAGCAGCCCCGGACAGGGTCGGGGCTACACCTTC.